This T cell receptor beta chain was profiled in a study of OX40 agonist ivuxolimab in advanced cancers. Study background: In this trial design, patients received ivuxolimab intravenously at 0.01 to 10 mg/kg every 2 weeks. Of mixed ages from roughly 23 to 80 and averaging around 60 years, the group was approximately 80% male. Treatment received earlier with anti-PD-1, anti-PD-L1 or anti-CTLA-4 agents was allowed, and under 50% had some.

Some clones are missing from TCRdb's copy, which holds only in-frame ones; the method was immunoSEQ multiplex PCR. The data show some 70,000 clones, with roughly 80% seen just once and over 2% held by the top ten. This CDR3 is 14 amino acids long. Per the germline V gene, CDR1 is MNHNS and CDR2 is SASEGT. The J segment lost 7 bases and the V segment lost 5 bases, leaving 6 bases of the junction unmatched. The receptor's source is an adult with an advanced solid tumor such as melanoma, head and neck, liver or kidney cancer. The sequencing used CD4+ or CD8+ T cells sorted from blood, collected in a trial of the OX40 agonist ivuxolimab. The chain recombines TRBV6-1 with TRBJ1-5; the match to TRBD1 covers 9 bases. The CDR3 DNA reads TGTGCCAGCAGTCCACAGGGGGCCGGGCAGCCCCAGCATTTT. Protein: CASSPQGAGQPQHF.